The sequence of this TCR beta chain was determined in a study of shared clonotypes between healthy human individuals (TCRdb year 2020). General notes on the study: Three men and a couple of women, aged 18 to 49 years, made up the cohort. For each donor, CD4 naive and CD4 memory were each run on three plates, CD8 naive on two plates, and CD8 memory on one plate. To estimate repertoire size and how much clonotypes are shared between individuals, the study performed deep sequencing of blood TCR repertoires from a few healthy adults. Different laboratories and diverse techniques were used to prepare libraries and sequence TCR repertoires, to increase sequencing depth and limit assay-specific biases. Between about 0.9 and 10 billion PBMCs per donor were obtained by leukapheresis. Overall study results and their limits: Estimated clonotype richness was generally larger for naive than for memory subsets. Sampling was restricted to blood, and TCR repertoires in tissues likely differ from the TCR repertoires found in blood. Pairwise subsampling led to the expectation that sequencing depth would affect the degree of clonotype sharing among donors. Because the study included only a small number of donors, the genetic and exposure-history diversity represented was limited. Approximately 5% of naive CD4, 3% to 3.5% of naive CD8, 2.3% of memory CD4, and approximately 0.4% of memory CD8 clonotypes were shared across several donors. Incomplete sequencing was indicated by rarefaction of sorted-subset datasets, despite the large sequencing depth. Compared with non-shared clonotypes, clonotypes shared by all four sorted-subset donors had higher generation probabilities.

About this clone: The antigen it binds to is not known. There are no base qualities to consult, and no much larger clone falls within one base.

CDR1 and CDR2 were assigned from the germline V gene (reference sequence) as GTSNPN and SVGIG. CDR3 length: 15 amino acids, cysteine to phenylalanine. Just CDR3 DNA is preserved here, 45 bases in frame from base 1. V is cut back by 1 base and J by 6 bases, with 6 bases in the junction unmatched. Using the deep immunoSEQ assay, TCR CDR3 regions were amplified from genomic DNA by multiplex PCR. For each cell subset, the extracted genomic DNA was distributed evenly across all wells of several immunoSEQ 96-well plates, and each plate served as one replicate. For sorted subsets, 200 to 250 ng of genomic DNA, equivalent to around 29,000 T cell genomes, went into each replicate PCR. The purified libraries were quantified using a Qubit 3.0 fluorometer, sized with a Bioanalyzer 2100, and then quantified again using the KAPA Library Quantification kit. Every immunoSEQ 96-well plate was sequenced on a dedicated single-read 150-cycle Illumina NextSeq 550 flow cell. Per the source publication's procedure: Because only junctional sequences without quality scores were contained in the immunoSEQ output, filtering matching that applied to full-length reads could not be performed. Sequences were annotated with PyIR, a Python wrapper for IgBLAST v1.9, using IMGT germline references to assign V/J genes and CDR3. Reads with weak V/J assignments (E-value above 1e-6), missing CDR3, stop codons, out-of-frame junctions, or ambiguous translated residues were removed. V3J clonotypes were defined as sequences sharing an identical inferred V gene, J gene, and CDR3 amino acid sequence. To compute the percentage overlap between repertoires, the number of shared unique clonotypes was divided by the size of the smaller repertoire. Richness of each repertoire was evaluated using RTK rarefaction, the Chao1 estimator, and Recon v2.1 estimates of unobserved clonotypes. Generation probabilities for all TCRbeta clonotypes obtained by the gDNA method from several donors were computed using OLGA. TCRdb's version of the immuneACCESS table is confined to in-frame rearrangements and falls short of the full clone set. An unresolved V gene accounts for under half of the shortfall where checked; the remainder is of unknown origin. V and J calls plus clone size are reproduced from that table; the DNA served to infer D and trimming. For this sample the table gives fewer than 1.6 million clones, of which 98% were detected only once. Roughly 0.35% of the sample is in the top ten clones.

The donors were healthy, HIV-negative adults who had no recently reported acute infections or vaccinations. Every donor was a Caucasian adult residing in Nashville, Tennessee, USA. CD4+ T cells were enriched by magnetic negative selection, after which naive cells were positively selected on CD45RA and the negative fraction was taken as the memory subset. After blood collection by leukapheresis, PBMCs were isolated using Ficoll-Histopaque density gradient centrifugation and then cryopreserved in the vapor phase of liquid nitrogen. Purity and quantity of every magnetically sorted T cell population were checked by analytical flow cytometry. Genomic DNA was isolated from every sorted fraction and measured by UV absorbance on a Nanodrop 2000c.

The source of this sequence is a young man in good health. Sample: naive CD4+ T cells sorted from blood. Per the publication, the cell subset or site label means: CD45RA+ positively selected. Recombination linked TRBV30 to TRBJ2-1, and TRBD2 aligns with 10 junction nucleotides. The CDR3 is CAWSEGLARTNEQFF. The DNA sequence is given as TGTGCCTGGAGTGAGGGACTAGCGCGAACCAATGAGCAGTTCTTC. With the portions outside the CDR3 filled from the reference TRBV30 and TRBJ2-1 genes, the complete variable region becomes SQTIHQWPATLVQPVGSPLSLECTVEGTSNPNLYWYRQAAGRGLQLLFYSVGIGQISSEVPQNLSASRPQDRQFILSSKKLLLSDSGFYLCAWSEGLARTNEQFFGPGTRLTVL.